The clone carrying this T cell receptor (beta chain) showed up many times. The CDR3 length is 14 residues. The germline V gene encodes CDR1 MDHEN and CDR2 SYDVKM. The V end was cut by 5 bases, the J end by 5 bases, with 13 bases between. Template material for amplifying TCR beta CDR3 regions consisted of RNA transcripts. Using the HTBI primer set, a first-round RT-PCR was run on the TCR CDR3. Each CDR3 protein gets one entry after TCRdb re-called the multiplex PCR reads with MiXCR. The sample carries about 410,000 distinct CDR3 sequences, over 12% recorded once. This entry is derived from a study of T cells in Graves' hyperthyroidism and ophthalmopathy. As for the study in general: Initial diagnosis, before any treatment, was when peripheral blood was collected.

This receptor was obtained from a man younger than 35 with Graves' ophthalmopathy. The sample comprised blood. The J gene is TRBJ1-5, the V gene TRBV28; D remains ambiguous. The DNA for the CDR3 is TGTGCCAGCAGTATTACCTCGGGTTATCAGCCCCAGCATTTT. Protein: CASSITSGYQPQHF. The variable domain in full, completed from reference TRBV28 and TRBJ1-5, reads DVKVTQSSRYLVKRTGEKVFLECVQDMDHENMFWYRQDPGLGLRLIYFSYDVKMKEKGDIPEGYSVSREKKERFSLILESASTNQTSMYLCASSITSGYQPQHFGDGTRLSIL.